A single sample gave rise to the 5 T cell receptor beta chains below, sequenced in a study of blood T cell repertoires in COVID-19. Sequenced by immunoSEQ multiplex PCR; TCRdb stores in-frame clones only, minus some. The data show 200,000 to 300,000 clones, with about 90% seen just once and around 3.3% held by the top ten. Input material: PBMCs or T cells enriched from blood (not recorded which). All receptors derive from a woman between 40 and 50 years old with acute COVID-19.

This chain links TRBV9 with TRBJ2-7, with 11 bases fitting TRBD1. With 1 base clipped from V and 3 bases from J, the junction kept 3 bases outside the gene matches. The germline V gene encodes CDR1 SGDLS and CDR2 YYNGEE. The CDR3 is made up of 15 amino acids. The CDR3 is CASSVTGTGGYEQYF. As DNA, the CDR3 is TGTGCCAGCAGCGTAACCGGGACAGGGGGCTACGAGCAGTACTTC.

The chain uses TRBV25-1 and TRBJ2-5; 10 positions match TRBD1. This CDR3 contains 16 residues. CDR1 is MGHDK and CDR2 is SYGVNS in the germline V gene. V trimming: 6 bases; J trimming: 1 base; junction bases outside the gene matches: 8. The CDR3 region is CASSTGTGAFQETQYF. Written as DNA, the CDR3 is TGTGCCAGCAGCACCGGGACAGGGGCGTTCCAAGAGACCCAGTACTTC.

The CDR3 protein is CANGASGTAGELFF. The CDR3 DNA reads as TGTGCCAACGGGGCTAGCGGGACTGCCGGGGAGCTGTTTTTT. The rearrangement links TRBV10-3 to TRBJ2-2, with 9 nucleotides matching TRBD2. The CDR3 runs 14 residues. The germline CDR1 and CDR2 sequences are ENHRY and SYGVKD. V trimming: 10 bases; J trimming: 6 bases; junction bases outside the gene matches: 9.

V is TRBV5-1 and J is TRBJ2-1; 10 positions agree with TRBD1. CDR3 length: 15 amino acids. Losses at the gene ends were 4 bases for V and 4 bases for J; bases not matched to a gene: 5. Germline CDR1 and CDR2: SGHRS and YFSETQ. Here the CDR3 reads CASSPGTGVYNEQFF. The CDR3 bases are TGCGCCAGCAGCCCCGGGACAGGGGTTTACAATGAGCAGTTCTTC.

The rearrangement links TRBV6-1 to TRBJ2-5; TRBD2 matches at 14 bases. Germline CDR1 is MNHNS and CDR2 is SASEGT. J was trimmed by 5 bases and V by 4 bases; bases with no gene match: 6. This CDR3 has 16 residues. As DNA, the CDR3 is TGTGCCAGCAGTGCGGGACTAGCGGGAGATCACGAGACCCAGTACTTC. Translation gives CASSAGLAGDHETQYF.